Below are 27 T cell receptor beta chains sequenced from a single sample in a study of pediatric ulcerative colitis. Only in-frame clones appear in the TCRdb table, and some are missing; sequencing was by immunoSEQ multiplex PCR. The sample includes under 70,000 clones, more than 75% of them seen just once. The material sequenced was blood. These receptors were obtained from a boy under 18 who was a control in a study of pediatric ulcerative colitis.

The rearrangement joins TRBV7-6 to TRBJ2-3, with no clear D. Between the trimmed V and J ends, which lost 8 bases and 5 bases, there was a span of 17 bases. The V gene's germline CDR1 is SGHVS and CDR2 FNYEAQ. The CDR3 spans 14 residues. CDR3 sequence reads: CASDPTASGDTQYF. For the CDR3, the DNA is TGTGCCAGCGATCCGACCGCTTCGGGAGATACGCAGTATTTT.

CDR3 nucleotides: TGTGCCAGCAGTTTAGTCGCTGCGCCACAACTCTCCTACAATGAGCAGTTCTTC. It codes for CASSLVAAPQLSYNEQFF. V is TRBV27 and J is TRBJ2-1; D is unclear. This CDR3 region has 18 residues. CDR1 and CDR2 (germline): MNHEY, SMNVEV (reference sequence). The germline V and J ends were trimmed by 2 bases and 0 bases, with 17 bases remaining between them.

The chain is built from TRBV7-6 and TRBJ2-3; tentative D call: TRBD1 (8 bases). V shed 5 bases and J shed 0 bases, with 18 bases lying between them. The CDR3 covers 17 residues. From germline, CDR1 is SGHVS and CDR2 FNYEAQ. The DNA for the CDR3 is TGTGCCAGCAGCCCTCGACAGGGGAGGGCTAGCACAGATACGCAGTATTTT. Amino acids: CASSPRQGRASTDTQYF.

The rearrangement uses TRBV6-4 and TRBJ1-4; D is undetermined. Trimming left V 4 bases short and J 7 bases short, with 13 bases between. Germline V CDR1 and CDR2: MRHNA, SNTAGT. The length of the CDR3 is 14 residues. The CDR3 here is CASSVRHNSEKLFF. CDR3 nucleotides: TGTGCCAGCAGTGTACGACACAACAGTGAAAAACTGTTTTTT.

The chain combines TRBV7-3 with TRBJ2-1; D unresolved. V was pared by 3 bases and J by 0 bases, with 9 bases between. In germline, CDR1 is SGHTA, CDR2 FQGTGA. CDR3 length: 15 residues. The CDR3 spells CASSFHPDSYNEQFF. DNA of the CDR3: TGTGCCAGCAGCTTTCACCCAGACTCCTACAATGAGCAGTTCTTC.

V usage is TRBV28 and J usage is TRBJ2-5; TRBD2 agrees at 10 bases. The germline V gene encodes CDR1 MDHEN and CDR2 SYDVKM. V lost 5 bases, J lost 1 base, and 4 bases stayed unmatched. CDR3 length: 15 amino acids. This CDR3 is CASSTSGASQETQYF. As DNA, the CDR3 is TGTGCCAGCAGTACTAGCGGGGCGAGCCAAGAGACCCAGTACTTC. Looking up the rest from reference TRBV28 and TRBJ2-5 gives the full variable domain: DVKVTQSSRYLVKRTGEKVFLECVQDMDHENMFWYRQDPGLGLRLIYFSYDVKMKEKGDIPEGYSVSREKKERFSLILESASTNQTSMYLCASSTSGASQETQYFGPGTRLLVL.

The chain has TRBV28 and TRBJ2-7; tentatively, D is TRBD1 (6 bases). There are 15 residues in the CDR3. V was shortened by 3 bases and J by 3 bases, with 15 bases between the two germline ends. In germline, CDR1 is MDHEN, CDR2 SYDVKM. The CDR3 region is CASSFGRTVVYEQYF. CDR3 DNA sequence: TGTGCCAGCAGTTTTGGACGGACAGTAGTCTACGAGCAGTACTTC.

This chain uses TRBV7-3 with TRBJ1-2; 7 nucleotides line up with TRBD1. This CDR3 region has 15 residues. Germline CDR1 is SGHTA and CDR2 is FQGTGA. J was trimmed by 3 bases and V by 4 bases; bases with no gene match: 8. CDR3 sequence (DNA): TGTGCCAGCAGCTCCCGGGCAGGGGGAGACTATGGCTACACCTTC. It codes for CASSSRAGGDYGYTF.

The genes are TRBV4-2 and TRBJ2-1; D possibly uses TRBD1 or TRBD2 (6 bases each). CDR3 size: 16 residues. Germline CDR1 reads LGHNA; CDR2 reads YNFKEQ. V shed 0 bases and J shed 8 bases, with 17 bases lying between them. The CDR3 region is CASSQDWGAQLYEQFF. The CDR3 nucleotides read TGTGCCAGCAGCCAAGATTGGGGGGCGCAGTTATATGAGCAGTTCTTC.

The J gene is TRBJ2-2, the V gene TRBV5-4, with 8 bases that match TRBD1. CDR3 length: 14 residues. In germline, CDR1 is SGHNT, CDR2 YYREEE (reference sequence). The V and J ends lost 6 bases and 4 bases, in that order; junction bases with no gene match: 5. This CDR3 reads CASKGRGLTGELFF. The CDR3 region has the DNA TGTGCCAGCAAAGGCAGGGGGCTCACCGGGGAGCTGTTTTTT. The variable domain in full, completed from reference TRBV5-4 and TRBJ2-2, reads ETGVTQSPTHLIKTRGQQVTLRCSSQSGHNTVSWYQQALGQGPQFIFQYYREEENGRGNFPPRFSGLQFPNYSSELNVNALELDDSALYLCASKGRGLTGELFFGEGSRLTVL.

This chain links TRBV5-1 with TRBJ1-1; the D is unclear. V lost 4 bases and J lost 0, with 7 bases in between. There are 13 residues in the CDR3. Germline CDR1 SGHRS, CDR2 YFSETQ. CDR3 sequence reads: CASSHELNTEAFF. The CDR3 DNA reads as TGCGCCAGCAGCCACGAATTGAACACTGAAGCTTTCTTT.

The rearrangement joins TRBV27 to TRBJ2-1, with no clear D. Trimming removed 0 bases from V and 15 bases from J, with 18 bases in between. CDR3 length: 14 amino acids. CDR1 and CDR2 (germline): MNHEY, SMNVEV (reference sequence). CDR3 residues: CASSLSVEHLRPFF. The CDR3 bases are TGTGCCAGCAGTTTATCGGTGGAGCATTTGAGACCGTTCTTC.

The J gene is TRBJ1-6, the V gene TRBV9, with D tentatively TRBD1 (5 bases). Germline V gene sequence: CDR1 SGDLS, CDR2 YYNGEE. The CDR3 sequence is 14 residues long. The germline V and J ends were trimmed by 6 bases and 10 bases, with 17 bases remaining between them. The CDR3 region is CASTRSGGYSPLHF. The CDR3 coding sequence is TGTGCCAGCACCCGTAGTGGGGGTTACTCACCCCTCCACTTT.

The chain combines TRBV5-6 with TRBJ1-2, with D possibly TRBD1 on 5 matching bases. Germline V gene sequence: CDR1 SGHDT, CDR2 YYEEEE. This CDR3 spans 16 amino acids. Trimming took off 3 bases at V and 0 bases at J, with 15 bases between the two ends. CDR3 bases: TGTGCCAGCAGCTCGACAGCAGGAAAAGCTAACTATGGCTACACCTTC. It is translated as CASSSTAGKANYGYTF.

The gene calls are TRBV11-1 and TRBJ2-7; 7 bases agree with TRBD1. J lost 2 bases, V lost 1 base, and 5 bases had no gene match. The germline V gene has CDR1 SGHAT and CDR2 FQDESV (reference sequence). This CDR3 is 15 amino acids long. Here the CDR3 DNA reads TGTGCCAGCAGCTTAGGTCCAGGGGGAACCTACGAGCAGTACTTC. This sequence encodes CASSLGPGGTYEQYF.

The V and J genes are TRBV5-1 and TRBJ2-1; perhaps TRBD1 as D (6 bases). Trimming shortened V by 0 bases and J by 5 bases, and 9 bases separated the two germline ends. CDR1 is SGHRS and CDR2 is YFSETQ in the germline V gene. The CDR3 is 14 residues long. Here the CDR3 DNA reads TGCGCCAGCAGCTTGGTACCAGGGGACAATGAGCAGTTCTTC. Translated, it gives CASSLVPGDNEQFF.

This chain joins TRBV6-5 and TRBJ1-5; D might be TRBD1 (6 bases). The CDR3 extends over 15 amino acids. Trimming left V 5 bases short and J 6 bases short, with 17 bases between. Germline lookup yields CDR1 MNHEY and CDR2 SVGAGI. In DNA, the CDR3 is TGTGCCAGCAGTCCAGATAAGGGGGGCGGTCAGCCCCAGCATTTT. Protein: CASSPDKGGGQPQHF.

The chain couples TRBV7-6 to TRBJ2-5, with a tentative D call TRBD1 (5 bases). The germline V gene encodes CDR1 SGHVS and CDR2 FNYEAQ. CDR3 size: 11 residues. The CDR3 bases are TGTGCAACAGGCTCGCCGGAGACCCAGTACTTC. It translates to CATGSPETQYF.

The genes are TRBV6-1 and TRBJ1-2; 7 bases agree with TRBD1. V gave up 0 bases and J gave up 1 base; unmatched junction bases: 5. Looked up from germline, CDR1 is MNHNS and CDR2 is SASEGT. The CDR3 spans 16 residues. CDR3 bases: TGTGCCAGCAGTGAAGCAGGGGGCACCTATAACTATGGCTACACCTTC. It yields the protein CASSEAGGTYNYGYTF.

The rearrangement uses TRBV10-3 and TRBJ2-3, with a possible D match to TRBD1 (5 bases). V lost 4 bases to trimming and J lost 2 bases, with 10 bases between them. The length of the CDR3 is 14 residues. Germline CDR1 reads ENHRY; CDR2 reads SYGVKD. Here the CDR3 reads CAISAQGITDTQYF. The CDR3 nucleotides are TGTGCCATCAGTGCCCAGGGAATCACAGATACGCAGTATTTT.

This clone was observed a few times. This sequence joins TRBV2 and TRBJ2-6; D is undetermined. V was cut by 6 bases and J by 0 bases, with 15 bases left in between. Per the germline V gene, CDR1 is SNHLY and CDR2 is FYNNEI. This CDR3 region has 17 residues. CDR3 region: CASRANIARSGANVLTF. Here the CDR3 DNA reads TGTGCCAGCAGGGCCAACATAGCCCGCTCTGGGGCCAACGTCCTGACTTTC.

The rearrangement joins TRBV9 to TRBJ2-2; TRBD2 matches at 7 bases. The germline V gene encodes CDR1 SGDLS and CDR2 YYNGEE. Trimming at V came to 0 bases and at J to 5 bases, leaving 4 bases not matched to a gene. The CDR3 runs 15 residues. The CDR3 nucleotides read TGTGCCAGCAGCGTAGGTCTAGCGGATACCGGGGAGCTGTTTTTT. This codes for CASSVGLADTGELFF.

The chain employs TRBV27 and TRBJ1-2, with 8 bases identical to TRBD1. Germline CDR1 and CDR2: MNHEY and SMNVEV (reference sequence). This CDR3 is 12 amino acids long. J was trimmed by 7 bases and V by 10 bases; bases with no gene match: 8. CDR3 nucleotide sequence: TGTGCCACCCTCGACAGGGGTGGTGGCTACACCTTC. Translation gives CATLDRGGGYTF.

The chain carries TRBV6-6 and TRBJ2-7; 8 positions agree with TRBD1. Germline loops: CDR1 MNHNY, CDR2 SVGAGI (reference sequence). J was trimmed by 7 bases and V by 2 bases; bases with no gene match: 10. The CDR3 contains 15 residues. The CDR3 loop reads CASSYNVRGQGEQYF. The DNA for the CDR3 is TGTGCCAGCAGTTACAACGTCAGGGGGCAGGGGGAGCAGTACTTC.

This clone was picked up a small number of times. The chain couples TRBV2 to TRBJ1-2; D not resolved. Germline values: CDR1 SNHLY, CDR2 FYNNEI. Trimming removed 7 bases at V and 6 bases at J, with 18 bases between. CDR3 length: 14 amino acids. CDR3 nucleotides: TGTGCCAGCACCCCGGGAAGATTCACGGATGGCTACACCTTC. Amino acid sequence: CASTPGRFTDGYTF.

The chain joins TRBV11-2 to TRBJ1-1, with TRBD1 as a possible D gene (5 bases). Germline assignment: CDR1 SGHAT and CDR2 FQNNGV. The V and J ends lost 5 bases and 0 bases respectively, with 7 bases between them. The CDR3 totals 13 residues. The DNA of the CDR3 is TGTGCCAGCAGCATAGGGGTGAACACTGAAGCTTTCTTT. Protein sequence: CASSIGVNTEAFF.

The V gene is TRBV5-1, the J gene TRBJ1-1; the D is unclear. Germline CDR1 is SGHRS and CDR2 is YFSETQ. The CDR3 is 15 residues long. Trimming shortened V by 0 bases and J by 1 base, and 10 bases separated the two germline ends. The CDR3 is CASSLGGSGNTEAFF. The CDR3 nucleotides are TGCGCCAGCAGCTTGGGTGGCTCAGGGAACACTGAAGCTTTCTTT.